These 20 T cell receptor beta chains were sequenced from one sample in a study of shared clonotypes between healthy human individuals (dated by TCRdb to the early 2020s). Library preparation was by the immunoSEQ multiplex PCR assay. TCRdb limited this immuneACCESS table to in-frame rearrangements with V and J called. A share of clones is missing; checked studies link under half to unresolved V genes, and the rest is unexplained. This sample has 1,100,000 or so clones in its table, and 75% to 85% of those were observed once. Of the sample, under 0.65% is held by the ten largest clones. Sequenced material: memory CD4+ T cells from PBMCs. The meaning of the sample's cell subset or site label: CD45RA-negative fraction. The source of these receptors is a man between 18 and 29 years old in good health. Some clones in this sample may be carry-over from other donors' samples.

The chain couples TRBV6-1 to TRBJ2-1, with D perhaps TRBD1 (6 bases). The CDR3 extends over 14 amino acids. The V end was cut by 7 bases, the J end by 0 bases, with 10 bases between. Germline CDR1 and CDR2: MNHNS and SASEGT. In DNA form, the CDR3 reads TGTGCCAGCAACAGGGACCCCTCCTACAATGAGCAGTTCTTC. Its translation is CASNRDPSYNEQFF.

This clone was counted only a few times. The chain joins TRBV5-1 to TRBJ2-1, with a possible D match to TRBD1 (5 bases). The CDR3 sequence is 13 residues long. Germline CDR1 and CDR2: SGHRS and YFSETQ. V lost 5 bases and J 5 bases, leaving 11 bases between the germline ends. In nucleotides, the CDR3 is TGCGCCAGCAGGGCAGGGTCCAACAATGAGCAGTTCTTC. Translating it yields CASRAGSNNEQFF.

This chain connects TRBV6-5 to TRBJ1-3; D not certain. Germline lookup yields CDR1 MNHEY and CDR2 SVGAGI. Trimming took 4 bases from V and 3 from J, leaving 13 bases between them. The CDR3 runs to 15 residues. The CDR3 coding sequence is TGTGCCAGCAGTTTAGAGGGTGGTTTTGGAAACACCATATATTTT. This codes for CASSLEGGFGNTIYF.

This clone has just a few counts. In nucleotides, the CDR3 is TGTGCCATCAGTGAGTCTTCAGGGTTTGGGGGTGGTGAGCAGTTCTTC. Amino acids: CAISESSGFGGGEQFF. The rearrangement uses TRBV10-3 and TRBJ2-1, with D possibly being TRBD1 or TRBD2 (5 bases each). Germline loops: CDR1 ENHRY, CDR2 SYGVKD. The CDR3 totals 16 residues. V shed 0 bases and J shed 9 bases, with 18 bases lying between them.

The chain joins TRBV27 to TRBJ1-3, with D hard to call. V gave up 5 bases and J gave up 0 bases, with 11 bases separating them. This CDR3 is 15 amino acids long. Germline CDR1 reads MNHEY; CDR2 reads SMNVEV (reference sequence). CDR3 bases: TGTGCCAGCAGTATTTCATTCAACTCTGGAAACACCATATATTTT. Its translation is CASSISFNSGNTIYF.

This chain joins TRBV2 and TRBJ2-3; 8 nucleotides match TRBD1. The V segment lost 6 bases and the J segment 2 bases; nucleotides outside the gene matches: 7. The CDR3 sequence is 15 residues long. CDR1 is SNHLY and CDR2 is FYNNEI in the germline V gene. This CDR3 reads CASRGQEGPTDTQYF. CDR3 in DNA: TGTGCCAGCAGGGGACAGGAGGGCCCCACAGATACGCAGTATTTT. Combining the CDR3 with reference TRBV2 and TRBJ2-3 gives the whole variable domain EPEVTQTPSHQVTQMGQEVILRCVPISNHLYFYWYRQILGQKVEFLVSFYNNEISEKSEIFDDQFSVERPDGSNFTLKIRSTKLEDSAMYFCASRGQEGPTDTQYFGPGTRLTVL.

Remarks on this clone: The sample contains more than one DNA sequence encoding this CDR3. The V gene is TRBV29-1, the J gene TRBJ1-1, with TRBD1 matching 8 bases. The CDR3 is 12 residues long. The J segment lost 2 bases and the V segment lost 6 bases, leaving 2 bases of the junction unmatched. The germline V gene has CDR1 SQVTM and CDR2 ANQGSEA. Here the CDR3 reads CSVGTGNTEAFF. The DNA for the CDR3 is TGCAGCGTCGGGACAGGCAACACTGAAGCTTTCTTT.

V gene TRBV6-1 combines with J gene TRBJ1-5, with TRBD1 as a possible D gene (5 bases). CDR3 length: 14 amino acids. In germline, CDR1 is MNHNS, CDR2 SASEGT. Trimming shortened V by 3 bases and J by 7 bases, and 13 bases separated the two germline ends. The CDR3 DNA reads as TGTGCCAGCAGTGAGGGAGCAGGGCCCCAGCCCCAGCATTTT. Protein product: CASSEGAGPQPQHF.

J is TRBJ2-7 and V is TRBV28; the D gene could be TRBD1 or TRBD2 (5 bases each). The CDR3 runs 14 residues. Germline CDR1 MDHEN, CDR2 SYDVKM. Trimming cost V 4 bases and J 2 bases, with 12 bases left between them. The CDR3 DNA sequence: TGTGCCAGCAGTTCAGGGCCGGGGCCCTACGAGCAGTACTTC. The encoded protein is CASSSGPGPYEQYF.

This chain uses TRBV28 with TRBJ1-2, with 10 bases that match TRBD1. Per the germline V gene, CDR1 is MDHEN and CDR2 is SYDVKM. There are 16 residues in the CDR3. J lost 8 bases, V lost 5 bases, and 14 bases had no gene match. The chain's CDR3 is CASSPTASDRGYGYTF. In DNA form, the CDR3 reads TGTGCCAGCAGTCCAACCGCCTCGGACAGGGGGTACGGCTACACCTTC.

This clone was detected only a few times. V is TRBV28 and J is TRBJ2-3; 8 bases agree with TRBD2. This CDR3 spans 15 amino acids. V shed 7 bases, J shed 2 bases, and the junction held 8 bases outside the gene matches. Germline CDR1 MDHEN, CDR2 SYDVKM. CDR3 loop: CASIRGGRPTDTQYF. The CDR3 bases are TGTGCCAGCATCCGGGGGGGACGACCCACAGATACGCAGTATTTT.

The rearrangement joins TRBV6-7 to TRBJ1-2; TRBD1 matches 7 bases. TRBV6-7 is an open reading frame whose function is uncertain. The CDR3 covers 14 residues. The trim removed 4 bases at V and 6 bases at J, leaving 8 bases unmatched. Here the CDR3 reads CASSSLDRENGYTF. The CDR3 bases are TGTGCCAGCAGTTCCTTAGACAGGGAAAATGGCTACACCTTC.

The chain has TRBV19 and TRBJ2-7; the D gene is possibly TRBD2 (6 bases). Germline V gene data show CDR1 as LNHDA and CDR2 as SQIVND (reference sequence). The CDR3 length is 15 residues. V lost 6 bases to trimming and J lost 3 bases, with 18 bases between them. The CDR3 sequence: CASRTRGTDNYEQYF. CDR3 in DNA: TGTGCCAGTAGAACCCGGGGGACGGACAACTACGAGCAGTACTTC.

This clone was counted between two and nine times. This rearrangement joins TRBV28 to TRBJ1-5; D is possibly TRBD1 (5 bases). The germline V gene encodes CDR1 MDHEN and CDR2 SYDVKM. The CDR3 is made up of 14 amino acids. Trimming stripped 2 bases from V and 7 bases from J, with 12 bases between. The CDR3 nucleotides are TGTGCCAGCAGTTTAAGGCAGGGTACCCAGCCCCAGCATTTT. It is translated as CASSLRQGTQPQHF.

The V call is TRBV7-2, the J call TRBJ2-5, with 9 bases matching TRBD1. CDR3 length: 14 residues. Germline V gives CDR1 SGHTA, CDR2 FQGNSA. The junction had 4 bases not matched to a gene; V was cut back by 7 bases and J by 1 base. In DNA form, the CDR3 reads TGTGCCAGCACATTACAGGGGGCCCAAGAGACCCAGTACTTC. Protein sequence: CASTLQGAQETQYF.

This clone was observed many times. Other DNA variants within this sample encode the same CDR3. This sequence joins TRBV11-2 and TRBJ2-7, with D perhaps TRBD1 (6 bases). V was clipped by 3 bases and J by 3 bases, with 9 bases between them. This CDR3 spans 13 amino acids. CDR1 is SGHAT, CDR2 FQNNGV, per germline. CDR3 in amino acids: CASSLAQGYEQYF. The CDR3 nucleotides read TGTGCCAGCAGCTTGGCACAGGGCTACGAGCAGTACTTC. Complete variable domain (other parts from reference TRBV11-2 and TRBJ2-7): EAGVAQSPRYKIIEKRQSVAFWCNPISGHATLYWYQQILGQGPKLLIQFQNNGVVDDSQLPKDRFSAERLKGVDSTLKIQPAKLEDSAVYLCASSLAQGYEQYFGPGTRLTVT.

The V and J genes are TRBV6-5 and TRBJ1-4; 7 bases line up with TRBD1. The CDR3 contains 14 residues. Germline loops: CDR1 MNHEY, CDR2 SVGAGI. J was trimmed by 3 bases and V by 4 bases; bases with no gene match: 2. Here the CDR3 reads CASSWDRANEKLFF. The CDR3 DNA reads as TGTGCCAGCAGTTGGGACAGAGCTAATGAAAAACTGTTTTTT.

On this clone itself: Since a much larger clone is just one base distant, this may be a read error. CDR3 loop: CASSLVGPTKNVQYF. CDR3 coding DNA: TGTGCCAGCAGCTTAGTCGGGCCTACCAAAAACGTTCAGTACTTC. The rearrangement joins TRBV7-7 to TRBJ2-4; D is unresolved. CDR3 size: 15 residues. Germline lookup yields CDR1 SSHAT and CDR2 FNYEAQ (reference sequence).

The rearrangement joins TRBV30 to TRBJ1-4; 10 bases line up with TRBD1. The CDR3 is 14 residues long. Trimming took 4 bases from V and 11 from J; bases not matched to a gene: 10. CDR1 and CDR2 from the germline V gene are GTSNPN and SVGIG (reference sequence). The CDR3 spells CAWNRDRGNEKLFF. CDR3 nucleotides: TGTGCCTGGAACCGGGACAGGGGAAACGAGAAACTGTTTTTT.

In its sample, this clone was seen once. The chain links TRBV9 to TRBJ1-2; 8 bases are a match to TRBD1. The CDR3 contains 13 residues. CDR1 and CDR2 from the germline V gene are SGDLS and YYNGEE. V was clipped by 5 bases and J by 4 bases; unmatched bases: 4. The CDR3 reads CASRQGAGYGYTF. The DNA of the CDR3 is TGTGCCAGCAGGCAGGGGGCAGGCTATGGCTACACCTTC.